The clone carrying this T cell receptor beta chain was seen only a few times. The germline V gene has CDR1 SNHLY and CDR2 FYNNEI. The CDR3 loop spans 13 amino acids. The germline V and J ends were trimmed by 5 bases and 5 bases, with 12 bases remaining between them. In the study's own analysis: By means of reference gene primer amplification, nucleated cell counts were estimated. Clones were sequenced by immunoSEQ multiplex PCR, and TCRdb holds only the in-frame ones, with some missing. V and J calls and clone size are given by that table; D and trimming were obtained from the DNA. The sample gives roughly 70,000 clones, approximately 83% of which show up once; around 4.1% is in the top ten. This entry comes from a study of blood T cell repertoires in COVID-19. The overall study: Samples came from the United States, Italy and Spain, spanning acute and convalescent COVID-19. Sources were T cells, B-cell-depleted T cells, or PBMCs; the material itself was cDNA or gDNA.

The sequencing sample was made of peripheral blood. The clonotype comes from a woman in her sixties with acute or convalescent COVID-19. The chain combines TRBV2 with TRBJ2-5, with D tentatively TRBD1 (6 bases). The DNA of the CDR3 is TGTGCCAGCAGTCTAGACAGGATCGAGACCCAGTACTTC. This encodes CASSLDRIETQYF.